This TCR beta chain was captured in a study of cytomegalovirus exposure and HLA in healthy donors. Study-level information: The platform used for the 120 validation repertoires matched that of the 666 first-cohort repertoires, a later analysis reported.

With 0 bases removed from V and 4 bases from J, the gap between germline ends came to 12 bases. The CDR3 is 15 amino acids. CDR1 is MNHEY, CDR2 SVGAGI, per germline. A remark on this clone: As yet, its antigen is unknown.

While the first cohort had several hundred subjects, the donors belonged to the separate validation cohort of over a hundred subjects. Regarding the study as a whole: According to the study, around 150 TCR beta chains were cytomegalovirus-associated. It was reportedly the case that the classifier diagnosed cytomegalovirus status with high specificity and sensitivity.

The assay was immunoSEQ multiplex PCR, and TCRdb's table has in-frame clones only and misses some. The sample holds around 200,000 clones, roughly 84% seen once. The chain has TRBV6-5 and TRBJ1-2; D gene uncertain. The receptor's source is a woman aged 18-35 years in good health and CMV-seropositive. Source material: PBMCs. In DNA, the CDR3 is TGTGCCAGCAGTTACTCTCCAGGCAGTTCCTATGGCTACACCTTC. It codes for CASSYSPGSSYGYTF.